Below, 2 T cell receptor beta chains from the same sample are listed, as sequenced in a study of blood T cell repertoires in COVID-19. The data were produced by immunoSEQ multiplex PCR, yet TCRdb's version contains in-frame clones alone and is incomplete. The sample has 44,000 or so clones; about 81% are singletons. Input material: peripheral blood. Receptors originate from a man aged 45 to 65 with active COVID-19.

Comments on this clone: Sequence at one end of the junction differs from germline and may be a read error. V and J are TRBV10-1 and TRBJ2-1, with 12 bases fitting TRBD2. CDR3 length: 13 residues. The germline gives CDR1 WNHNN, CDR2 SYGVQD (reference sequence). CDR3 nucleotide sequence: TGCGCCAGCAGTGCCCCGACTAGCGGGGGTTTGGTCTTC. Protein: CASSAPTSGGLVF.

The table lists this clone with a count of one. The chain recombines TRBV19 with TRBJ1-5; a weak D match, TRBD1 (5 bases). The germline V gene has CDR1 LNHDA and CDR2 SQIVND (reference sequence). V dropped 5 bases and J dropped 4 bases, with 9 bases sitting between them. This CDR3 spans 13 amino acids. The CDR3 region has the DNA TGTGCCAGTAGTGAAGGGGTTAATCAGCCCCAGCATTTT. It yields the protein CASSEGVNQPQHF.